Listed below are T cell receptor beta chains from one sample, sequenced in a study of T cell responses to AZD1222 COVID-19 vaccine. Here immunoSEQ multiplex PCR was the method, and the copy in TCRdb shows in-frame clones only, minus some. The table includes 110,000 to 150,000 clones, about 93% detected once. The sequencing here drew on peripheral blood, taken on day 0 of AZD1222 vaccination. Every receptor here comes from an adult in good health. The CDR3 runs from the conserved cysteine through the conserved F or W. The order of the fields is D gene, clone size, V gene, J gene, CDR3 DNA, CDR3 protein. D genes are given only for firm matches. A clone size is listed for some rows: how often the clone was seen (once, few, many), or a class if it is expanded.

>TRBD2|NA|TRBV19|TRBJ2-1
TGTGCCAGTAGTATAGATTCAGCGGGGGGGCGTGGTGAGCAGTTCTTC
CASSIDSAGGRGEQFF
>NA|NA|TRBV11-2|TRBJ1-1
TGTGCCAGCAGCCCGATATTTACCGGGACGGCGAACACTGAAGCTTTCTTT
CASSPIFTGTANTEAFF
>NA|NA|TRBV29-1|TRBJ2-7
TGCAGCGTTGGACAGGCCACCTACGAGCAGTACTTC
CSVGQATYEQYF
>NA|NA|TRBV4-1|TRBJ2-2
TGCGCCAGCAGCCACATACTCCCCGCCGGGGAGCTGTTTTTT
CASSHILPAGELFF
>NA|NA|TRBV11-2|TRBJ2-2
TGTGCCAGCAGCTTAGGGCGGGGACGGTCCGGGGAGCTGTTTTTT
CASSLGRGRSGELFF
>TRBD1|NA|TRBV6-6|TRBJ1-5
TGTGCCAGCAGCCCAGGGGGCGCCGGCAATCAGCCCCAGCATTTT
CASSPGGAGNQPQHF
>TRBD1|NA|TRBV7-9|TRBJ1-4
TGTGCCAGCAGCTTAGGGGGACAGTCTAATGAAAAACTGTTTTTT
CASSLGGQSNEKLFF
>TRBD1|NA|TRBV5-4|TRBJ2-7
TGTGCCAGCAGCCCGTGGACAGGCCCCTACGAGCAGTACTTC
CASSPWTGPYEQYF
>NA|once|TRBV5-6|TRBJ2-5
TGTGCCAGCAGCTTGGTGGGAGAGACCCAGTACTTC
CASSLVGETQYF
>NA|NA|TRBV14|TRBJ2-2
TGTGCCAGCAGCCCTCTGGCCGGGGAGCTGTTTTTT
CASSPLAGELFF
>NA|NA|TRBV5-5|TRBJ1-2
TGTGCCAGCAGCTTTCTCAGGGGCGGGGACTATGGCTACACCTTC
CASSFLRGGDYGYTF
>TRBD1|NA|TRBV7-8|TRBJ2-7
TGTGCCAGCAGCTCGGGACAGGAACTTCACGAGCAGTACTTC
CASSSGQELHEQYF
>NA|NA|TRBV28|TRBJ1-5
TGTGCCAGCAGTTTATTCGACTTCAATCAGCCCCAGCATTTT
CASSLFDFNQPQHF
>TRBD1|NA|TRBV19|TRBJ1-5
TGTGCCAGTAGTATCCCGGGACAGGGGGCGAATCAGCCCCAGCATTTT
CASSIPGQGANQPQHF